These 17 T cell receptor beta chains originate from one sample sequenced in a study of monozygotic twins with inflammatory bowel disease. Reanalyzing the 5' RACE reads, TCRdb keeps one entry per CDR3 protein, without DNA. The listing contains fewer than 450,000 distinct CDR3 sequences. Sample: blood. Receptors originate from a human donor with ulcerative colitis or Crohn's disease, or a healthy co-twin of an affected twin (not recorded which).

The chain carries TRBV19 and TRBJ1-2; the TCRdb call, TRBD1, lacks DNA for checking. The V gene's germline CDR1 is LNHDA and CDR2 SQIVND (reference sequence). The CDR3 has 15 residues. Here the CDR3 reads CASRTGVPSGYGYTF.

V usage is TRBV7-3 and J usage is TRBJ2-7; the TCRdb D gene call, TRBD1, has no DNA to confirm it. The germline V gene has CDR1 SGHTA and CDR2 FQGTGA. The CDR3 runs 13 residues. The chain's CDR3 is CASSYPGQGEQYF.

The rearrangement links TRBV5-1 to TRBJ1-5; TCRdb reports TRBD1, a call that lacks DNA to check it against. Germline CDR1 SGHRS, CDR2 YFSETQ. The CDR3 is made up of 15 amino acids. This CDR3 is CASSLTGNRNQPQHF.

The chain joins TRBV14 to TRBJ2-5; there is no DNA to check the TCRdb D call of TRBD2. The CDR3 length is 16 residues. Germline V gene sequence: CDR1 SGHDN, CDR2 FVKESK. The CDR3 protein is CASSQGLAGVQETQYF.

The CDR3 loop is CASSYAAGRQNSYEQYF. The J gene is TRBJ2-7, the V gene TRBV28; TCRdb proposes TRBD1, but this gene call is untestable without DNA. The germline V gene has CDR1 MDHEN and CDR2 SYDVKM. CDR3 size: 17 residues.

The chain is built from TRBV5-1 and TRBJ2-2; the TRBD1 assignment by TCRdb is unverifiable without DNA. This CDR3 contains 17 residues. Per germline, CDR1 SGHRS and CDR2 YFSETQ. The CDR3 sequence is CASSLGLGEAGTGELFF.

V and J are TRBV4-3 and TRBJ2-5; the TCRdb D gene call, TRBD2, has no DNA to confirm it. From germline, CDR1 is LGHNA and CDR2 YSLEER. This CDR3 has 15 residues. Here the CDR3 reads CASSHTLEGQETQYF.

The gene calls are TRBV7-2 and TRBJ2-4. The germline V gene encodes CDR1 SGHTA and CDR2 FQGNSA. CDR3 length equals 15 residues. CDR3 amino acids: CASSLIDGQKNIQYF. The complete variable domain, with remaining parts taken from reference TRBV7-2 and TRBJ2-4, reads GAGVSQSPSNKVTEKGKDVELRCDPISGHTALYWYRQSLGQGLEFLIYFQGNSAPDKSGLPSDRFSAERTGGSVSTLTIQRTQQEDSAVYLCASSLIDGQKNIQYFGAGTRLSVL.

This chain links TRBV7-2 with TRBJ1-2. Germline-derived CDR1 and CDR2 are SGHTA and FQGNSA. This CDR3 is built from 14 residues. This CDR3 reads CASSLVGNNYGYTF.

The V gene is TRBV5-1, the J gene TRBJ1-1; TCRdb proposes TRBD1, but this gene call is untestable without DNA. The CDR3 totals 14 residues. In germline, CDR1 is SGHRS, CDR2 YFSETQ. Here the CDR3 reads CASSNQGRSTEAFF.

The chain carries TRBV6-7 and TRBJ1-4; TCRdb lists TRBD1, though no DNA is available to test this call. TRBV6-7 is treated as an ORF (open reading frame) with a function not yet certain. The CDR3 consists of 16 residues. CDR3: CASSYSGTETNEKLFF.

The chain joins TRBV29-1 to TRBJ1-1. The CDR3 is 12 residues long. Germline CDR1 SQVTM, CDR2 ANQGSEA. This CDR3 reads CSVPEMNTEAFF.

The chain combines TRBV5-4 with TRBJ2-3; the TRBD1 assignment by TCRdb is unverifiable without DNA. Germline-derived CDR1 and CDR2 are SGHNT and YYREEE (reference sequence). The CDR3 totals 15 residues. CDR3 amino acids: CASSLGDRGPDTQYF.

The chain links TRBV20-1 to TRBJ1-1. Per germline, CDR1 DFQATT and CDR2 SNEGSKA (reference sequence). The CDR3 has 11 amino acids. The CDR3 reads CIARMNTEAFF.

The V gene is TRBV5-1, the J gene TRBJ1-2. Germline values: CDR1 SGHRS, CDR2 YFSETQ. This CDR3 is built from 14 residues. The CDR3 loop is CASSLAGGMNGYTF.

The chain has TRBV20-1 and TRBJ2-3; checking the TCRdb D call of TRBD1 is not possible without DNA. CDR3 length: 15 residues. Per the germline V gene, CDR1 is DFQATT and CDR2 is SNEGSKA (reference sequence). The CDR3 is CSASLQRGRGDTQYF.

The chain has TRBV6-5 and TRBJ1-1; the D gene TCRdb calls, TRBD1, cannot be checked with no DNA. Germline loops: CDR1 MNHEY, CDR2 SVGAGI. This CDR3 is built from 13 residues. The CDR3: CASSYIKGGLAFF.